In its sample, the clone carrying this T cell receptor beta chain was seen a few times. Antigen unknown. The data belong to a study of beta chain features in type 1 diabetes. Study conclusions and caveats: Type 1 diabetes patients had VDJ junctions that carried fewer insertions and more deletions. Researchers caution that PCR might favor shorter templates, equally among patients and controls.

As every portion of the isolated RNA was reverse transcribed, the sequencing read expressed TCRB transcripts. Method: immunoSEQ multiplex PCR; TCRdb's copy keeps in-frame clones and lacks some. The sample lists roughly 300,000 clones; under 8.5% were seen once. This CDR3 has 14 residues. The germline CDR1 and CDR2 sequences are SGHTA and FQGNSA. Germline trimming cut 5 bases from V and 1 base from J; bases unmatched to any gene: 3. This chain uses TRBV7-2 with TRBJ1-2, with 8 nucleotides matching TRBD1. Sequencing was done on a sample of central memory CD4+ T cells from blood. The receptor was derived from a woman aged 18-30 years in good health. The CDR3, as DNA: TGTGCCAGCAGCACGACAGGGGTTAACTATGGCTACACCTTC. Translated: CASSTTGVNYGYTF.